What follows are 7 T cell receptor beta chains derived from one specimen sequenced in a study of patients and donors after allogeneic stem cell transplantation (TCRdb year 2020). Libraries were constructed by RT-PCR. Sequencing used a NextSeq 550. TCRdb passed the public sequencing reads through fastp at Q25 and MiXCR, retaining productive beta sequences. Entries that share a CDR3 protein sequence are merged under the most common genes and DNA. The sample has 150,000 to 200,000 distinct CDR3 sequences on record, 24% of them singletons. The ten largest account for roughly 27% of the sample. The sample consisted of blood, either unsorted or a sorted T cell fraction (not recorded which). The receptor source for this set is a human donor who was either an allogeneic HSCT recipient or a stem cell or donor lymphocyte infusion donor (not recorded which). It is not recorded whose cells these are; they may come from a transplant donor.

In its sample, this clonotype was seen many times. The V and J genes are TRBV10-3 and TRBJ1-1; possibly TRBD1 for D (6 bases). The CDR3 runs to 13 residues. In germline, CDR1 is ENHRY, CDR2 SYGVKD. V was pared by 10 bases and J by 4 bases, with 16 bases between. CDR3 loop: CATLRGRVTEAFF. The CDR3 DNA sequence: TGTGCCACCCTCAGGGGACGGGTCACTGAAGCTTTCTTT.

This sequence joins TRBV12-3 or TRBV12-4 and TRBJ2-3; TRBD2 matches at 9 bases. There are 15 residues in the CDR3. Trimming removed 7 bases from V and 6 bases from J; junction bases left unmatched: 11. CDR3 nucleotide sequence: TGTGCCAGCACCAGCCCGGGACTAGCAACCGATACGCAGTATTTT. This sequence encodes CASTSPGLATDTQYF.

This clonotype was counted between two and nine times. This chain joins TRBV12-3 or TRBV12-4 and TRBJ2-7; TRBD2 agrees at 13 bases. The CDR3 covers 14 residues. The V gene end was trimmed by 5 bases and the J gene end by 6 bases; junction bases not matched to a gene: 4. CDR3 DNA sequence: TGTGCCAGCAGTACTAGCGGGGGGGCCCTCGAGCAGTACTTC. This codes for CASSTSGGALEQYF.

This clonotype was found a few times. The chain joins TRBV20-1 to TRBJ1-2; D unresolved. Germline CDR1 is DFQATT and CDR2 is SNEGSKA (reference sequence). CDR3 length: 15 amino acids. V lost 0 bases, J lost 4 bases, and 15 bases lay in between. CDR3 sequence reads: CSARDPQGGPYGYTF. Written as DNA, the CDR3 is TGCAGTGCTAGAGATCCGCAAGGAGGCCCCTATGGCTACACCTTC.

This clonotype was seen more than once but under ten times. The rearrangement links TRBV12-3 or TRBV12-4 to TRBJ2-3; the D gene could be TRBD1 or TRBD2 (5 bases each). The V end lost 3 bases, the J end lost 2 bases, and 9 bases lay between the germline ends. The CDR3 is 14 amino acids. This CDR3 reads CASSFGAATDTQYF. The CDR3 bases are TGTGCCAGCAGTTTCGGGGCAGCCACAGATACGCAGTATTTT.

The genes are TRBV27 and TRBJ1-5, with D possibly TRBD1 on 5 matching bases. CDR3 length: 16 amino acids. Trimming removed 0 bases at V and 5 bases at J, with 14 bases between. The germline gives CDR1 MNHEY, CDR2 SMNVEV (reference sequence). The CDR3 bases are TGTGCCAGCAGTTTATCGTGGGGCAGGGTTGATCAGCCCCAGCATTTT. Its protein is CASSLSWGRVDQPQHF.

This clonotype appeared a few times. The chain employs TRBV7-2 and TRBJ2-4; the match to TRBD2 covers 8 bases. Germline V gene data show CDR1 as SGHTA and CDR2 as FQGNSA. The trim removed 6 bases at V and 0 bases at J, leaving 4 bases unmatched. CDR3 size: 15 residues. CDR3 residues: CASRTSGLAKNIQYF. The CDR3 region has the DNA TGTGCCAGCAGAACTAGCGGTCTAGCCAAAAACATTCAGTACTTC.